One and the same sample provided the 12 T cell receptor beta chains below, sequenced in a study of shared clonotypes between healthy human individuals. Generated by immunoSEQ multiplex PCR, the TCRdb table keeps only in-frame clones and is missing some. The sample lists some 1.1 million clones, roughly 80% seen once, with 0.7% to 0.95% in the top ten. Source material: memory CD4+ T cells from PBMCs. Regarding subset: CD45RA-negative fraction. These receptors were taken from a man aged 18 to 29 in good health. Some clones in this sample may be carry-over from other donors' samples.

This chain joins TRBV4-1 and TRBJ2-5; D ambiguous. Trimming cost V 2 bases and J 4 bases, with 11 bases left between them. The germline CDR1 and CDR2 sequences are MGHRA and YSYEKL. This CDR3 has 14 residues. The CDR3 nucleotides are TGCGCCAGCAGCCAAAACGCACAGTCAGAGACCCAGTACTTC. Protein product: CASSQNAQSETQYF.

This chain connects TRBV9 to TRBJ2-3; TRBD2 agrees at 13 bases. J was trimmed by 4 bases and V by 2 bases; bases with no gene match: 7. The V gene's germline CDR1 is SGDLS and CDR2 YYNGEE. The CDR3 length is 17 residues. The CDR3 bases are TGTGCCAGCAGCGTCGGACTAGCGGGAGATGGGGCAGATACGCAGTATTTT. The encoded protein is CASSVGLAGDGADTQYF.

The rearrangement joins TRBV4-2 to TRBJ2-7; 9 bases are shared with TRBD1. Per germline, CDR1 LGHNA and CDR2 YNFKEQ. Trimming at V came to 5 bases and at J to 0 bases, leaving 5 bases not matched to a gene. The CDR3 has 15 amino acids. Here the CDR3 reads CASSFRTGDSYEQYF. In nucleotides, the CDR3 is TGTGCCAGCAGCTTCCGGACAGGGGACTCCTACGAGCAGTACTTC.

A note on this clone: The junction does not match germline at one end; this may be a read error. V gene TRBV28 combines with J gene TRBJ2-7; 8 positions match TRBD2. The CDR3 totals 13 residues. Looked up from germline, CDR1 is MDHEN and CDR2 is SYDVKM. CDR3 amino acids: CASSPMGGGLVSF. DNA of the CDR3: TGTGCCAGCAGCCCCATGGGGGGGGGACTAGTAAGCTTC.

The CDR3 is CASSLRRYEETQYF. CDR3 nucleotides: TGTGCCAGCAGCTTACGTCGGTATGAAGAGACCCAGTACTTC. The gene calls are TRBV11-2 and TRBJ2-5, with unresolved D. The V gene lost 2 bases and the J gene lost 3 bases, with 10 bases spanning the gap. CDR1 is SGHAT and CDR2 is FQNNGV in the germline V gene. The CDR3 has 14 amino acids.

Notes on this clone: A read error may be the cause here, since a much bigger clone is one base away. The chain employs TRBV7-9 and TRBJ2-7; TRBD1 agrees at 7 bases. The CDR3 length is 13 residues. Germline CDR1 and CDR2: SEHNR and FQNEAQ (reference sequence). With 3 bases clipped from V and 3 bases from J, the junction kept 2 bases outside the gene matches. CDR3 in amino acids: CASSLGQFYEQYF. The DNA of the CDR3 is TGTGCCAGCAGCTTGGGACAGTTCTACGAGCAGTACTTC. Supplemented by reference TRBV7-9 and TRBJ2-7, the full variable domain reads DTGVSQNPRHKITKRGQNVTFRCDPISEHNRLYWYRQTLGQGPEFLTYFQNEAQLEKSRLLSDRFSAERPKGSFSTLEIQRTEQGDSAMYLCASSLGQFYEQYFGPGTRLTVT.

This sequence joins TRBV27 and TRBJ1-4, with TRBD1 identical over 8 bases. The CDR3 consists of 15 residues. J gave up 8 bases and V 1 base, and 6 bases lay outside the gene matches. Germline V gives CDR1 MNHEY, CDR2 SMNVEV (reference sequence). The DNA of the CDR3 is TGTGCCAGCAGTTTATTCGCGGACAGGGAGGAAAAACTGTTTTTT. Amino acids: CASSLFADREEKLFF.

The gene calls are TRBV4-1 and TRBJ2-1; no reliable D call. Per the germline V gene, CDR1 is MGHRA and CDR2 is YSYEKL. The CDR3 runs to 13 residues. V was trimmed by 4 bases and J by 6 bases, leaving 10 bases between them. CDR3 residues: CASSLAVSNEQFF. The CDR3 nucleotides read TGCGCCAGCAGCCTGGCGGTGAGCAATGAGCAGTTCTTC.

The V and J genes are TRBV7-3 and TRBJ2-1; 7 bases agree with TRBD1. Trimming took 1 base from V and 8 from J; bases not matched to a gene: 5. The CDR3 is 14 amino acids. Germline values: CDR1 SGHTA, CDR2 FQGTGA. The CDR3 DNA reads TGTGCCAGCAGCTTAAAGGGACAGAATTATGAGCAGTTCTTC. Its protein product is CASSLKGQNYEQFF.

The chain carries TRBV2 and TRBJ2-2; D may match TRBD1 or TRBD2 (5 bases each). The CDR3 is 15 residues long. V dropped 6 bases and J dropped 4 bases, with 15 bases sitting between them. Germline CDR1 is SNHLY and CDR2 is FYNNEI. The CDR3 reads CASSLRGPSTGELFF. The CDR3 DNA is TGTGCCAGCAGCCTCCGGGGACCGAGCACCGGGGAGCTGTTTTTT.

This clone has ten or more counts. The chain recombines TRBV6-5 with TRBJ2-1, with 9 bases that match TRBD1. CDR3 length: 15 amino acids. The germline gives CDR1 MNHEY, CDR2 SVGAGI. V was pared by 5 bases and J by 6 bases, with 8 bases of the junction left unmatched. The CDR3 DNA reads as TGTGCCAGCAGTACCACGGGACAGGGAGGCAATGAGCAGTTCTTC. This translates into CASSTTGQGGNEQFF.

V and J are TRBV5-3 and TRBJ2-7; 7 bases are shared with TRBD1. TRBV5-3 is placed among ORFs of uncertain function. Losses at the gene ends were 3 bases for V and 4 bases for J; bases not matched to a gene: 13. This CDR3 has 16 amino acids. The CDR3 loop is CARSYEQQGKDYEQYF. CDR3 bases: TGTGCCAGAAGCTACGAACAACAGGGGAAGGATTACGAGCAGTACTTC.